The 8 T cell receptor beta chains presented below share a single source sample, sequenced in a study of technical replicates of blood from a handful of donors. TCRdb keeps only in-frame clones here, not all; method: immunoSEQ multiplex PCR. This sample has 85,000 to 100,000 clones, with 90% to 96% found just once. Input material: T cells isolated from PBMCs. The receptors were sampled from a human donor in good health.

The chain uses TRBV6-5 and TRBJ1-6; a possible D gene is TRBD1 (5 bases). CDR3 size: 16 residues. The germline V gene has CDR1 MNHEY and CDR2 SVGAGI. The ends were cut back, 2 bases at V and 7 bases at J, with 15 bases in the middle. CDR3 protein: CASSYARPNRNSPLHF. CDR3 DNA sequence: TGTGCCAGCAGTTACGCGCGCCCTAACAGGAATTCACCCCTCCACTTT.

This clone showed up just a few times. The gene calls are TRBV4-2 and TRBJ2-5, with 12 bases identical to TRBD2. Per the germline V gene, CDR1 is LGHNA and CDR2 is YNFKEQ. The V gene end was trimmed by 1 base and the J gene end by 4 bases; junction bases not matched to a gene: 10. This CDR3 has 18 residues. The CDR3 sequence is CASSQVTSGGPLGETQYF. The CDR3 region has the DNA TGTGCCAGCAGCCAAGTGACTAGCGGGGGCCCCCTCGGAGAGACCCAGTACTTC.

This chain joins TRBV5-5 and TRBJ2-5; weak D call: TRBD1 (6 bases). Germline values: CDR1 SGHKS, CDR2 YYEKEE (reference sequence). This CDR3 is 16 amino acids long. V was pared by 5 bases and J by 5 bases, with 22 bases between. CDR3 in DNA: TGTGCCAGCAGATTGTGGTCGGGACAAAATGCGGAGACCCAGTACTTC. It translates to CASRLWSGQNAETQYF.

CDR3 sequence reads: CASSPRGSGTYEQYF. Written as DNA, the CDR3 is TGTGCCAGCAGCCCGCGTGGTAGCGGAACCTACGAGCAGTACTTC. The chain is built from TRBV11-2 and TRBJ2-7; TRBD2 is a possible D gene (6 bases). CDR1 SGHAT and CDR2 FQNNGV come from the germline V gene. There are 15 residues in the CDR3. V was shortened by 5 bases and J by 2 bases, with 16 bases between the two germline ends.

The J gene is TRBJ2-5, the V gene TRBV4-1; 7 nucleotides line up with TRBD1. This CDR3 is 14 amino acids long. The V segment lost 4 bases and the J segment 2 bases; nucleotides outside the gene matches: 4. Germline-derived CDR1 and CDR2 are MGHRA and YSYEKL. CDR3 residues: CASSPKGQQETQYF. The CDR3 DNA follows: TGCGCCAGCAGCCCCAAGGGACAGCAAGAGACCCAGTACTTC.

CDR3 sequence reads: CASSSRLADTGELFF. DNA for the CDR3: TGTGCCAGCAGTAGTCGTCTAGCGGACACCGGGGAGCTGTTTTTT. This chain uses TRBV2 with TRBJ2-2, with 7 positions matching TRBD2. J was trimmed by 3 bases and V by 5 bases; bases with no gene match: 6. Germline V gives CDR1 SNHLY, CDR2 FYNNEI. This CDR3 has 15 residues.

V gene TRBV11-1 combines with J gene TRBJ2-5, with a tentative D call TRBD1 (5 bases). The CDR3 length is 15 residues. V gave up 1 base and J gave up 5 bases, with 14 bases separating them. Germline V gene sequence: CDR1 SGHAT, CDR2 FQDESV (reference sequence). The CDR3 DNA reads TGTGCCAGCAGCTTAGGGGGCCTAGAACTGGAGACCCAGTACTTC. It yields the protein CASSLGGLELETQYF.

CDR3 in DNA: TGTGCCACCAGCAGAGTTACCCTTTGGACTAGGGACTACGAGCAGTACTTC. Translation: CATSRVTLWTRDYEQYF. This chain links TRBV15 with TRBJ2-7; 7 positions agree with TRBD2. V shed 1 base, J shed 3 bases, and the junction held 12 bases outside the gene matches. The germline V gene encodes CDR1 LNHNV and CDR2 YYDKDF (reference sequence). The CDR3 consists of 17 residues.